The T cell receptor (beta chain) described here comes from a study of blood T cell repertoires in COVID-19. About the study: Acute-phase and convalescent COVID-19 samples originated in the United States, Italy and Spain. T cells, B-cell-depleted T cells, or PBMCs supplied cDNA or gDNA.

The table lists this clone with a count of one. Source study methods: By means of reference gene primer amplification, nucleated cell counts were estimated. Profiling relied on immunoSEQ multiplex PCR, and the TCRdb table lists in-frame clones only, not all of them. The V and J calls and clone size come from that table; D and trimming were worked out from the DNA. The sample gives 150,000 to 250,000 clones, about 85% of which show up once; almost 6% is in the top ten. The CDR3 covers 20 residues. Trimming took off 1 base at V and 1 base at J, with 25 bases between the two ends. Germline V gene sequence: CDR1 SGHTA, CDR2 FQGTGA. Seattle's enrolled individuals joined amid active infection and were then monitored longitudinally.

This chain links TRBV7-3 with TRBJ1-1, with D perhaps matching TRBD1 (6 bases). This receptor was taken from a woman aged 40 to 50 with COVID-19, enrolled during active disease. Material for sequencing was peripheral blood. CDR3 sequence reads: CASSLIPGGGPGGGNTEAFF. CDR3 nucleotide sequence: TGTGCCAGCAGCTTAATCCCCGGCGGGGGGCCCGGCGGGGGGAACACTGAAGCTTTCTTT.